This TCR beta chain was recorded in a study of graft-versus-host responses after intestinal transplantation. Study overall: Each recipient received a multivisceral, liver-intestinal, or isolated intestinal graft. Uniformly, recipients were administered anti-thymocyte globulin induction with subsequent tacrolimus and steroids for roughly three years. Overall study results and limits: Graft-donor T cell macrochimerism in patients accompanied high graft-versus-host to host-versus-graft clonal ratios in allografts.

About this clone: Its specificity is not known.

Some clones are missing from TCRdb's copy, which holds only in-frame ones; the method was immunoSEQ multiplex PCR. Counted here are 15,000 to 20,000 clones, about 83% occurring once; the ten biggest clones make up about 4%. This CDR3 has 13 amino acids. The V gene lost 4 bases and the J gene lost 8 bases, with 13 bases spanning the gap. CDR1 is SGDLS, CDR2 YYNGEE, per germline. To release intraepithelial and lamina propria lymphocytes, the graft tissue was processed. Specimen: ileum tissue, collected roughly 600 days after intestinal transplantation. The receptor was derived from a human patient who received an intestinal transplant, so some T cells may come from the graft donor. The chain joins TRBV9 to TRBJ2-1; possibly TRBD1 for D (5 bases). CDR3 in amino acids: CASSPGIADEQFF. Written as DNA, the CDR3 is TGTGCCAGCAGCCCAGGGATAGCCGATGAGCAGTTCTTC. The full variable domain, rest sourced from reference TRBV9 and TRBJ2-1, is DSGVTQTPKHLITATGQRVTLRCSPRSGDLSVYWYQQSLDQGLQFLIQYYNGEERAKGNILERFSAQQFPDLHSELNLSSLELGDSALYFCASSPGIADEQFFGPGTRLTVL.